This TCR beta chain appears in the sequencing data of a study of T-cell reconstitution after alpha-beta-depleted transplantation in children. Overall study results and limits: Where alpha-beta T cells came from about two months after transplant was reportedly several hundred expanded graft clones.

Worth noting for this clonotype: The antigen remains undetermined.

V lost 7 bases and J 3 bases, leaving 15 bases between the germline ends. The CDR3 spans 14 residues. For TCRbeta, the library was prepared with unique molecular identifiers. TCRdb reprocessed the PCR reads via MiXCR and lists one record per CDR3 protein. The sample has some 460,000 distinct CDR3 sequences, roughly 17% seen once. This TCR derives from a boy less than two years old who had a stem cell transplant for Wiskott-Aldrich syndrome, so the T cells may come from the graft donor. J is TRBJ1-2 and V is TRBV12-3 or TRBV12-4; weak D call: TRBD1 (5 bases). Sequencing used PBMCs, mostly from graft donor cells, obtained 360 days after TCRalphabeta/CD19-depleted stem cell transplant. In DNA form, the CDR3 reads TGTGCCAGCACCCAGGCCAGGGTGGACTATGGCTACACCTTC. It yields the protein CASTQARVDYGYTF.